A single sample gave rise to the 19 T cell receptor beta chains below, sequenced in a study of cytotoxic CD8 clonotypes in ibrutinib-treated CLL. The method was immunoSEQ multiplex PCR; TCRdb's version includes in-frame clones alone and lacks a portion of them. This sample has approximately 200,000 clones, with over 60% found just once. Source: PBMCs, taken after 24 months of ibrutinib treatment. The receptors derive from a human donor with chronic lymphocytic leukemia.

V and J are TRBV15 and TRBJ1-1; D ambiguous. Germline V CDR1 and CDR2: LNHNV, YYDKDF (reference sequence). This CDR3 contains 14 residues. V lost 0 bases, J lost 6 bases, and 11 bases lay in between. Written as DNA, the CDR3 is TGTGCCACCAGCAGAGATCTTGGGAGCGCTGAAGCTTTCTTT. The encoded protein is CATSRDLGSAEAFF.

This chain connects TRBV5-1 to TRBJ2-7, with 7 bases aligning to TRBD1. The CDR3 covers 14 residues. CDR1 and CDR2 (germline): SGHRS, YFSETQ. V shed 5 bases, J shed 4 bases, and the junction held 9 bases outside the gene matches. CDR3: CASRTLQGMYEQYF. For the CDR3, the DNA is TGCGCCAGCAGGACCTTACAGGGGATGTACGAGCAGTACTTC.

The rearrangement joins TRBV7-2 to TRBJ2-1; unclear D gene. This CDR3 has 11 amino acids. Trimming left V 1 base short and J 8 bases short, with 3 bases between. Per germline, CDR1 SGHTA and CDR2 FQGNSA. CDR3: CASSLVHEQFF. Here the CDR3 DNA reads TGTGCCAGCAGCTTAGTGCATGAGCAGTTCTTC.

Concerning this clone itself: The missing conserved phenylalanine or tryptophan at the end of this CDR3 makes a read error likely. The DNA is omitted, as the CDR3 cannot be located on it reliably, and the CDR3 follows TCRdb's listing. The chain has TRBV3-1 (or the pseudogene TRBV3-2) and TRBJ2-4. Germline V lookup: CDR1 LGHDT, CDR2 YNNKEL (reference sequence). The CDR3 comprises 9 residues, both ends counted. CDR3 sequence reads: CASSRRSHV.

The table lists this clone with a few counts. Here the CDR3 reads CASSDDRTNTEAFF. CDR3 DNA: TGTGCCAGCAGTGATGACAGGACGAACACTGAAGCTTTCTTT. The chain recombines TRBV25-1 with TRBJ1-1; a weak D match, TRBD1 (6 bases). The CDR3 consists of 14 residues. V gave up 3 bases and J gave up 1 base, with 9 bases separating them. CDR1 MGHDK and CDR2 SYGVNS come from the germline V gene.

The CDR3 is CASSTGTREDTQYF. In nucleotides, the CDR3 is TGTGCCAGCAGTACCGGGACTAGGGAAGATACGCAGTATTTT. The chain employs TRBV6-5 and TRBJ2-3; 8 positions agree with TRBD2. CDR3 length: 14 amino acids. Germline CDR1 reads MNHEY; CDR2 reads SVGAGI. J lost 5 bases, V lost 5 bases, and 6 bases had no gene match.

The genes are TRBV6-5 and TRBJ1-1; D gene ambiguous. V dropped 2 bases and J dropped 2 bases, with 12 bases sitting between them. The germline CDR1 and CDR2 sequences are MNHEY and SVGAGI. The CDR3 extends over 15 amino acids. The CDR3 DNA reads TGTGCCAGCAGTTACCTGGCCGTTTTAAACACTGAAGCTTTCTTT. The encoded protein is CASSYLAVLNTEAFF.

The V gene is TRBV5-4, the J gene TRBJ2-7, with D tentatively TRBD1 (5 bases). Germline CDR1 SGHNT, CDR2 YYREEE (reference sequence). The CDR3 is made up of 17 amino acids. Trimming left V 4 bases short and J 4 bases short, with 24 bases between. CDR3 nucleotide sequence: TGTGCCAGCAGCCCACCCCGGCAGGGAAGGGGATTATACGAGCAGTACTTC. Protein product: CASSPPRQGRGLYEQYF.

This clone was picked up a small number of times. The chain employs TRBV7-2 and TRBJ1-4, with D hard to call. V shed 1 base and J shed 0 bases, with 3 bases lying between them. From germline, CDR1 is SGHTA and CDR2 FQGNSA. The CDR3 extends over 14 amino acids. Here the CDR3 DNA reads TGTGCCAGCAGCTTAGATCCAACTAATGAAAAACTGTTTTTT. Translated: CASSLDPTNEKLFF.

The rearrangement uses TRBV27 and TRBJ1-1; the D is unclear. CDR3 length equals 15 residues. Trimming took off 6 bases at V and 5 bases at J, with 19 bases between the two ends. Germline CDR1 reads MNHEY; CDR2 reads SMNVEV (reference sequence). This chain's CDR3 is CASRVSDGLQTEAFF. CDR3 bases: TGTGCCAGCAGAGTCTCGGATGGTTTACAGACTGAAGCTTTCTTT.

This clone was counted a few times. The genes are TRBV9 and TRBJ1-5; possible D gene TRBD1, 6 bases. The CDR3 sequence is 13 residues long. Germline V CDR1 and CDR2: SGDLS, YYNGEE. The V and J ends lost 3 bases and 7 bases respectively, with 11 bases between them. The CDR3 sequence is CASSEAGDQPQHF. CDR3 nucleotides: TGTGCCAGCAGCGAAGCAGGGGACCAGCCCCAGCATTTT. The variable domain in full, with the rest retrieved from reference TRBV9 and TRBJ1-5, is DSGVTQTPKHLITATGQRVTLRCSPRSGDLSVYWYQQSLDQGLQFLIQYYNGEERAKGNILERFSAQQFPDLHSELNLSSLELGDSALYFCASSEAGDQPQHFGDGTRLSIL.

This chain uses TRBV4-2 with TRBJ1-2, with TRBD1 as a possible D gene (5 bases). The CDR3 is 15 residues long. V lost 1 base to trimming and J lost 6 bases, with 15 bases between them. The V gene's germline CDR1 is LGHNA and CDR2 YNFKEQ. The CDR3 loop reads CASSQVIPAGDGYTF. In DNA form, the CDR3 reads TGTGCCAGCAGCCAAGTGATCCCGGCGGGGGATGGCTACACCTTC.

The chain joins TRBV7-2 to TRBJ2-3; D might be TRBD2 (8 bases). Trimming stripped 5 bases from V and 2 bases from J, with 14 bases between. This CDR3 contains 15 residues. Germline lookup yields CDR1 SGHTA and CDR2 FQGNSA. CDR3 nucleotides: TGTGCCAGCAGCCGACAGGGACTAGTCACAGATACGCAGTATTTT. This gives the protein CASSRQGLVTDTQYF.

In this sample, this clone turned up a few times. The rearrangement links TRBV7-2 to TRBJ1-2; possibly TRBD1 for D (6 bases). Germline V lookup: CDR1 SGHTA, CDR2 FQGNSA. Trimming removed 0 bases from V and 6 bases from J, with 20 bases in between. The CDR3 sequence is 17 residues long. CDR3 sequence (DNA): TGTGCCAGCAGCTTAGCAGGGGGTGGGCCCGGAGGCGATGGCTACACCTTC. Its protein product is CASSLAGGGPGGDGYTF.

J is TRBJ2-3 and V is TRBV29-1; 7 positions agree with TRBD1. The CDR3 length is 10 residues. Germline V gives CDR1 SQVTM, CDR2 ANQGSEA. Trimming took 7 bases from V and 5 from J; bases not matched to a gene: 0. The CDR3 sequence is CSAGGDTQYF. CDR3 sequence (DNA): TGCAGCGCAGGGGGAGATACGCAGTATTTT.

The rearrangement joins TRBV5-1 to TRBJ2-6; D is perhaps TRBD2 (5 bases). This CDR3 is built from 16 residues. V was clipped by 0 bases and J by 1 base, with 8 bases between them. Germline V gene data show CDR1 as SGHRS and CDR2 as YFSETQ. This CDR3 reads CASSLAEGSGANVLTF. The CDR3 coding sequence is TGCGCCAGCAGCTTGGCCGAGGGATCTGGGGCCAACGTCCTGACTTTC.

This chain uses TRBV4-3 with TRBJ2-7, with 7 positions matching TRBD2. The V gene end was trimmed by 1 base and the J gene end by 6 bases; junction bases not matched to a gene: 15. The CDR3 covers 17 residues. The germline gives CDR1 LGHNA, CDR2 YSLEER. CDR3 bases: TGCGCCAGCAGCCAAGTATTTGGTCTAGCGGACGGTGCCGAGCAGTACTTC. Its translation is CASSQVFGLADGAEQYF.

Only a few counts were recorded for this clone. The chain employs TRBV18 and TRBJ1-1; 9 nucleotides line up with TRBD1. J lost 0 bases, V lost 5 bases, and 7 bases had no gene match. The CDR3 contains 16 residues. From germline, CDR1 is KGHSH and CDR2 LQKENI. Written as DNA, the CDR3 is TGTGCCAGCTCAGGACGGGACAGGGCTATGAACACTGAAGCTTTCTTT. It codes for CASSGRDRAMNTEAFF. Full variable domain (missing parts from reference TRBV18 and TRBJ1-1): NAGVMQNPRHLVRRRGQEARLRCSPMKGHSHVYWYRQLPEEGLKFMVYLQKENIIDESGMPKERFSAEFPKEGPSILRIQQVVRGDSAAYFCASSGRDRAMNTEAFFGQGTRLTVV.

V gene TRBV4-2 combines with J gene TRBJ2-1, with D possibly TRBD2 on 6 matching bases. The germline gives CDR1 LGHNA, CDR2 YNFKEQ. V lost 0 bases and J lost 4, with 19 bases in between. The CDR3 runs 18 residues. The CDR3: CASSQDPQGLALYNEQFF. The CDR3 DNA is TGTGCCAGCAGCCAAGATCCCCAAGGGCTAGCGTTGTACAATGAGCAGTTCTTC.